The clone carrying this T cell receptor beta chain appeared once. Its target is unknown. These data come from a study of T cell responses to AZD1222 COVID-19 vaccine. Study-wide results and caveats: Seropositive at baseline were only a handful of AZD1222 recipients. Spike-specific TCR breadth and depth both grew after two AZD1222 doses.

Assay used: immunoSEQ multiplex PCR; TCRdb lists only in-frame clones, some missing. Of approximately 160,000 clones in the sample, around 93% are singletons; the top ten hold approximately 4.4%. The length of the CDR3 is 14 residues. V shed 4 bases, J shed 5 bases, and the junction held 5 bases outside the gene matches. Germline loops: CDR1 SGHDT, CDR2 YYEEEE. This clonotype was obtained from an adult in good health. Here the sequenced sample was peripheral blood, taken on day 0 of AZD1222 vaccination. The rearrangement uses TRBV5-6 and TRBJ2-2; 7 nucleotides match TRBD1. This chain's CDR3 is CASSTYRGTGELFF. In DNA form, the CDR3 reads TGTGCCAGCAGCACCTACAGGGGAACCGGGGAGCTGTTTTTT.